The sequence of this T cell receptor (beta chain) was determined in a study of Ad26.COV2.S vaccination and SARS-CoV-2 variants. The wider study: Donor allocation was to the COV1001 Ad26.COV2.S trial arm. Intramuscularly, Ad26.COV2.S was given either once or twice, 56 days apart. General study results and limits: People who got the vaccine had more spike-specific TCR breadth than people who got placebo.

Clones were sequenced by immunoSEQ multiplex PCR, and TCRdb holds only the in-frame ones, with some missing. This table holds around 300,000 clones, 85% to 90% found once. A note on this clone: The target antigen is unknown.

The treatment is: 19 received Ad26.COV2.S at low or high dose, single or two shots; roughly 5 received placebo; per-sample allocation not given. Samples were taken on day 63 after the first vaccine or placebo injection. Vaccination employed an Ad26 vector expressing the Wuhan-strain SARS-CoV-2 spike. This CDR3 region has 12 residues. Germline V lookup: CDR1 MNHEY, CDR2 SMNVEV (reference sequence). The V end was cut by 5 bases, the J end by 5 bases, with 9 bases between. The sequencing used peripheral blood, collected in a trial of Ad26.COV2.S vaccine versus placebo. The origin of this receptor is a person between 18 and 65 years old who received the Ad26.COV2.S COVID-19 vaccine or a placebo. This sequence joins TRBV27 and TRBJ1-1; D might be TRBD1 (6 bases). The DNA of the CDR3 is TGTGCCAGCAGTCAACAGGGTACTGAAGCTTTCTTT. Translation: CASSQQGTEAFF.